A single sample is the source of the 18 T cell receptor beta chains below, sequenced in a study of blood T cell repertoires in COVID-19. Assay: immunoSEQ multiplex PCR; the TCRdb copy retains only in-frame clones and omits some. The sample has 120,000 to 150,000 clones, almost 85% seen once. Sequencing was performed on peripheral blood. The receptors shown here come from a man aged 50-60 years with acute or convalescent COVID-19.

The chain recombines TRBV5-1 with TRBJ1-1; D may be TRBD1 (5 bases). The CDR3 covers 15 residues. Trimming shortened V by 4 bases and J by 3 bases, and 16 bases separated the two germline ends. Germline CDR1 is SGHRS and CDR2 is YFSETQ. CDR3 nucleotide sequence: TGCGCCAGCAGCCCCGGGGGGGGGAAGGACACTGAAGCTTTCTTT. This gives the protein CASSPGGGKDTEAFF.

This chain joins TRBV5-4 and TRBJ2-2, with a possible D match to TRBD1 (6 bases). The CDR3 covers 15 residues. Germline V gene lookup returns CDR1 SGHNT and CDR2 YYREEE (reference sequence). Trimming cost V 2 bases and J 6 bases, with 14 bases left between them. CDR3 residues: CASSLQGPGAGELFF. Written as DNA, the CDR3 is TGTGCCAGCAGCTTACAGGGACCGGGTGCCGGGGAGCTGTTTTTT.

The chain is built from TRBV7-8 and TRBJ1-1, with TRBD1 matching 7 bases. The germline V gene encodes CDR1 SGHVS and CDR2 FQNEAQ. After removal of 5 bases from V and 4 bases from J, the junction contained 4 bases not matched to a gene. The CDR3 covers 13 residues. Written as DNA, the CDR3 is TGTGCCAGCAGCAGGGGGCGCGTCACTGAAGCTTTCTTT. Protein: CASSRGRVTEAFF.

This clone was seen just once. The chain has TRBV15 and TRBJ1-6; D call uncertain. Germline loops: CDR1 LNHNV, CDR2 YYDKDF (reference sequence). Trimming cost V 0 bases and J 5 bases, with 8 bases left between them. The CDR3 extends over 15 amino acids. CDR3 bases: TGTGCCACCAGCAGAGACCCGATAGATAATTCACCCCTCCACTTT. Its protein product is CATSRDPIDNSPLHF.

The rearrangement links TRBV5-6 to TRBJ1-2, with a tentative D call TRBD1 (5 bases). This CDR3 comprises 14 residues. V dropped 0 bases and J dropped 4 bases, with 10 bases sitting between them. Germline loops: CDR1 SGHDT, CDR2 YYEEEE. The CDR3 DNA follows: TGTGCCAGCAGCTTGGACCAGGGTGTCTATGGCTACACCTTC. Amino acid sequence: CASSLDQGVYGYTF.

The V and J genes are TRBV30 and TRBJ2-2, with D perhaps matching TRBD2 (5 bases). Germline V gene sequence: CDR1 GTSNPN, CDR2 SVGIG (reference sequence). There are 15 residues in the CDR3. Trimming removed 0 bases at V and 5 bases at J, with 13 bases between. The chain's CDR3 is CAWSVLRGRTGELFF. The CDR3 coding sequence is TGTGCCTGGAGTGTACTCAGAGGGCGGACCGGGGAGCTGTTTTTT.

CDR3: CASSLRGGTDTQYF. CDR3 DNA: TGTGCCAGCAGCCTCCGGGGGGGCACAGATACGCAGTATTTT. This sequence joins TRBV11-3 and TRBJ2-3; TRBD2 matches at 7 bases. The CDR3 has 14 residues. Germline loops: CDR1 SGHNT, CDR2 YENEEA. With V trimmed by 5 bases and J by 1 base, 3 bases remained unmatched.

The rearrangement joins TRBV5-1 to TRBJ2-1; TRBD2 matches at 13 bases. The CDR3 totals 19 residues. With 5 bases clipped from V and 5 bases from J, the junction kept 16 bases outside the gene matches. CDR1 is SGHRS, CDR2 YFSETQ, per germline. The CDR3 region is CASRATSGRAAPPNNEQFF. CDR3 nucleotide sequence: TGCGCCAGCAGGGCTACTAGCGGGAGGGCCGCGCCCCCAAACAATGAGCAGTTCTTC.

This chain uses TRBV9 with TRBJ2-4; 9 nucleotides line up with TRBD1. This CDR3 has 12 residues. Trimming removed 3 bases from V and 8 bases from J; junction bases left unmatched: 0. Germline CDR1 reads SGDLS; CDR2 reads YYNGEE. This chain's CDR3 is CASSGDRDIQYF. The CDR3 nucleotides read TGTGCCAGCAGCGGGGACAGGGACATTCAGTACTTC.

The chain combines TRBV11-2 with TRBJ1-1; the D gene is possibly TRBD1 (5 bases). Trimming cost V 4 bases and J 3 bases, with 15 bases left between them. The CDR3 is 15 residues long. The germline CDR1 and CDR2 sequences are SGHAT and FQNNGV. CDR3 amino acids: CASSSGPGSDTEAFF. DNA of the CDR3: TGTGCCAGCAGCTCAGGCCCAGGGTCGGACACTGAAGCTTTCTTT.

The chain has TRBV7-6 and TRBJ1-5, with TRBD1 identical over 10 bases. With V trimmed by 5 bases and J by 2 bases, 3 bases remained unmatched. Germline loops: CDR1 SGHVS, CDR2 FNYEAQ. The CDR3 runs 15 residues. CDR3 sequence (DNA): TGTGCCAGCAGCCTCGGGACAGGGGGCAATCAGCCCCAGCATTTT. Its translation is CASSLGTGGNQPQHF.

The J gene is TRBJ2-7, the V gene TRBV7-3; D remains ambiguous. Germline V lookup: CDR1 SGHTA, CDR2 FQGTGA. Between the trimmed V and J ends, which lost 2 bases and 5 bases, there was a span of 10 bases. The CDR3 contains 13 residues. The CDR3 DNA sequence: TGTGCCAGCAGCTTAGACGGGTATAACGAGCAGTACTTC. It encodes CASSLDGYNEQYF.

CDR3 sequence reads: CASSMTGYEQYF. CDR3 sequence (DNA): TGTGCCAGTAGTATGACAGGATACGAGCAGTACTTC. V is TRBV19 and J is TRBJ2-7; D might be TRBD1 (6 bases). Germline V gene sequence: CDR1 LNHDA, CDR2 SQIVND (reference sequence). The CDR3 runs 12 residues. The ends were cut back, 3 bases at V and 4 bases at J, with 7 bases in the middle.

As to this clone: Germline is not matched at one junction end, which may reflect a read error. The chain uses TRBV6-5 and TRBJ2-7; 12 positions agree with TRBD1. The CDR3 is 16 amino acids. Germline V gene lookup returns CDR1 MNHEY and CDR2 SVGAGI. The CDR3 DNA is TGTGCCAGCACTTACGCGTGGGGACAGGGGGCGCGGGAGCAGTACTTC. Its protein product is CASTYAWGQGAREQYF.

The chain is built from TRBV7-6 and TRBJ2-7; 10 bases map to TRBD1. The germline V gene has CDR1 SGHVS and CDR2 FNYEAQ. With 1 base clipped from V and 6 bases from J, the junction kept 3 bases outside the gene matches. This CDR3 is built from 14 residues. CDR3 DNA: TGTGCCAGCAGCTTAGAAGACAGGGGGCGCGAGCAGTACTTC. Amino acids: CASSLEDRGREQYF.

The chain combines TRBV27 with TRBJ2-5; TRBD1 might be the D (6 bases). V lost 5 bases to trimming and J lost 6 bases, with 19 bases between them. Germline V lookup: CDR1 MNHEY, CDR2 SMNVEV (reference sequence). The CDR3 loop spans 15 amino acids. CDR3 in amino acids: CASSPKSYRVQTQYF. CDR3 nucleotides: TGTGCCAGCAGTCCCAAGTCCTACAGGGTTCAGACCCAGTACTTC.

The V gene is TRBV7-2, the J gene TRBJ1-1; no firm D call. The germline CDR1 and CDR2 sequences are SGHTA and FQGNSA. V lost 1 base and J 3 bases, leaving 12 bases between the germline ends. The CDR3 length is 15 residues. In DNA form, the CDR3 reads TGTGCCAGCAGCTTAGTGCCGGTCACCCACACTGAAGCTTTCTTT. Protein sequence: CASSLVPVTHTEAFF.

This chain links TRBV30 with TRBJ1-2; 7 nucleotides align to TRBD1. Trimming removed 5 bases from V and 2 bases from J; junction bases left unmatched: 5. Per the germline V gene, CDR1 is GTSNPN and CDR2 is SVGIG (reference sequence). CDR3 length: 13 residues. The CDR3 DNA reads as TGTGCCTGGTACACGGGACAGAACTATGGCTACACCTTC. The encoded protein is CAWYTGQNYGYTF.